This T cell receptor (beta chain) was captured by sequencing in a study of technical replicates of blood from several donors. Germline V lookup: CDR1 MNHNS, CDR2 SASEGT. The CDR3 totals 13 residues. V was pared by 6 bases and J by 8 bases, with 4 bases of the junction left unmatched. Method: immunoSEQ multiplex PCR; TCRdb's copy keeps in-frame clones and lacks some. The profile shows 76,000 or so clones, around nine tenths of them singletons. The genes are TRBV6-1 and TRBJ1-4; TRBD1 agrees at 9 bases. The TCR sequence derives from a human donor in good health. The sequencing input was T cells isolated from PBMCs. DNA of the CDR3: TGTGCCAGCAGAACAGGGGGCCAGGAAAAACTGTTTTTT. Translating gives CASRTGGQEKLFF.